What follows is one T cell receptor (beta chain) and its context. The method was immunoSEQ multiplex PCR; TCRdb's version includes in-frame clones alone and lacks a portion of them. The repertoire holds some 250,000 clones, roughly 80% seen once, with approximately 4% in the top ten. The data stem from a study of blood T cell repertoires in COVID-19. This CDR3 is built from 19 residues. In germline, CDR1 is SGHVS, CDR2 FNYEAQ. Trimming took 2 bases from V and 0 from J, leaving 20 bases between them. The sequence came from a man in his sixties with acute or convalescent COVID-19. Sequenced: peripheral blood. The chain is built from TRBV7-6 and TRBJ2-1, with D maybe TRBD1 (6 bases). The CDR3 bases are TGTGCCAGCAGCTTATCGCGTACAGGGCCCGCGAGCTCCTACAATGAGCAGTTCTTC. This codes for CASSLSRTGPASSYNEQFF. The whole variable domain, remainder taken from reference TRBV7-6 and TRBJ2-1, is GAGVSQSPRYKVTKRGQDVALRCDPISGHVSLYWYRQALGQGPEFLTYFNYEAQQDKSGLPNDRFSAERPEGSISTLTIQRTEQRDSAMYRCASSLSRTGPASSYNEQFFGPGTRLTVL.